What follows is one T cell receptor beta chain and its context. In the source study's methods: Counts of nucleated cells, estimated from reference gene primer amplification, were obtained. TCRdb keeps only in-frame clones here, not all; method: immunoSEQ multiplex PCR. Clonal size and the V and J genes are those of that table, whereas D and trimming came from the DNA. The data contain hundreds of thousands of clones, approximately 82% of them singletons. The V gene's germline CDR1 is SGHNT and CDR2 YYREEE (reference sequence). Trimming at V came to 4 bases and at J to 6 bases, leaving 10 bases not matched to a gene. This CDR3 is 16 amino acids long. This entry belongs to a study of blood T cell repertoires in COVID-19. Across the study: There were acute and convalescent COVID-19 samples, and they came from the United States, Italy and Spain. Sample material is recorded as cDNA or gDNA derived from T cells, B-cell-depleted T cells, or PBMCs.

Material for sequencing was peripheral blood. This clonotype originated in a woman in her fifties or sixties with acute or convalescent COVID-19. The rearrangement links TRBV5-4 to TRBJ1-4; TRBD1 matches at 9 bases. CDR3 DNA sequence: TGTGCCAGCAGCGCGATGACAGGGGGTCAGGATGAAAAACTGTTTTTT. Its translation: CASSAMTGGQDEKLFF.